This TCR beta chain comes out of a study of blood T cell repertoires in COVID-19. Study-level information: Sites in the United States, Italy and Spain provided acute and convalescent COVID-19 samples. In each case, the material was cDNA or gDNA derived from T cells, B-cell-depleted T cells, or PBMCs.

This CDR3 is 17 amino acids long. The germline CDR1 and CDR2 sequences are SEHNR and FQNEAQ (reference sequence). V lost 0 bases and J 1 base, leaving 12 bases between the germline ends. Two negative PCRs, clearance, or symptom resolution had been documented for recovered Cohort 3 donors. The protocol was immunoSEQ multiplex PCR, while the TCRdb copy is restricted to in-frame clones and leaves out a portion. The table lists about 500,000 clones, roughly 90% of them singletons. This clone showed up just a few times. The chain couples TRBV7-9 to TRBJ2-2, with D unresolved. The clonotype comes from a woman aged 18 to 35 who had recovered from COVID-19. Sequenced input: PBMCs or T cells enriched from blood (not recorded which). The CDR3: CASSLASERLNTGELFF. As DNA, the CDR3 is TGTGCCAGCAGCTTAGCATCCGAGCGACTGAACACCGGGGAGCTGTTTTTT.